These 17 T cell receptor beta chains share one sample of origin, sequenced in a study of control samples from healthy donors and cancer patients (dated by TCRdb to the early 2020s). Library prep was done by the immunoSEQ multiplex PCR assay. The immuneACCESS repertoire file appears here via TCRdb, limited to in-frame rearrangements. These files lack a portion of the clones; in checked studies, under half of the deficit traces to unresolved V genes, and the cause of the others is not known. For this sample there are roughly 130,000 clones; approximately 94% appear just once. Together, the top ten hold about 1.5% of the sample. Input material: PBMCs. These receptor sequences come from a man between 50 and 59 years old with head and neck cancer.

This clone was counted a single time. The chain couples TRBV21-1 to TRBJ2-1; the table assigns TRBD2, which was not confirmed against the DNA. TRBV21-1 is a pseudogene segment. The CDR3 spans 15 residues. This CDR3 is CASPHSGGPESEQFF. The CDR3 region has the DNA TGTGCCAGCCCCCACTCGGGGGGGCCAGAGAGTGAGCAGTTCTTC.

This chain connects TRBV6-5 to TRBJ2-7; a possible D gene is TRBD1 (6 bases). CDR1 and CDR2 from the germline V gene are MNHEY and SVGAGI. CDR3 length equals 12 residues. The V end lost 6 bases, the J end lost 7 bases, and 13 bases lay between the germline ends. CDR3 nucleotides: TGTGCCAGCAGCCCACTAGGGGGAGAGCAGTACTTC. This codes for CASSPLGGEQYF.

CDR3 nucleotides: TGTGCCAGCAGCTTAGTAGGGGACAGGGCAGCTTTCTTT. Protein: CASSLVGDRAAFF. The chain is built from TRBV11-2 and TRBJ1-1; 9 bases are shared with TRBD1. The length of the CDR3 is 13 residues. Germline values: CDR1 SGHAT, CDR2 FQNNGV. J gave up 10 bases and V 1 base, and 4 bases lay outside the gene matches.

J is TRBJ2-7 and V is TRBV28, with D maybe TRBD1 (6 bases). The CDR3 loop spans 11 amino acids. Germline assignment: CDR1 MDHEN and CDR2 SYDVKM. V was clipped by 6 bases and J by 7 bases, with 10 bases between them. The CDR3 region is CASRTGTEQYF. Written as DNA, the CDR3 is TGTGCCAGCAGGACCGGGACAGAGCAGTACTTC.

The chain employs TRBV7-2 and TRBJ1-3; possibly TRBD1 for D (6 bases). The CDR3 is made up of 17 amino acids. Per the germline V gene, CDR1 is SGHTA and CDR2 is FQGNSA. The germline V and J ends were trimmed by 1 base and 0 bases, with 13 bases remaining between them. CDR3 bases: TGTGCCAGCAGCTTAGTGGGGGACATGATCTCTGGAAACACCATATATTTT. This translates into CASSLVGDMISGNTIYF.

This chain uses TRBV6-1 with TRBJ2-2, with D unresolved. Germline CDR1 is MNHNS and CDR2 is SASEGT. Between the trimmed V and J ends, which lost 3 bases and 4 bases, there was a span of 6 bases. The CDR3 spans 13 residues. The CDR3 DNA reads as TGTGCCAGCAGTGACACCCTCACCGGGGAGCTGTTTTTT. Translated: CASSDTLTGELFF.

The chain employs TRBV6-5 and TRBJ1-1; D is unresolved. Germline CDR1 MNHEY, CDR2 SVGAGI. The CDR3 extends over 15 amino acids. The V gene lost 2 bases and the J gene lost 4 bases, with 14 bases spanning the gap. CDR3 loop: CASSYLPIALTEAFF. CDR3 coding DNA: TGTGCCAGCAGTTACCTTCCCATAGCCCTCACTGAAGCTTTCTTT.

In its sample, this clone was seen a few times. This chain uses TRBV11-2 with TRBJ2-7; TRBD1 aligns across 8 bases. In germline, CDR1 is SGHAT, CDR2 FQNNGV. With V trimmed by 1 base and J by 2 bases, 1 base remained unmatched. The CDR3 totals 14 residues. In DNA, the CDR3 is TGTGCCAGCAGCTTAGGACAGGGGCCCTACGAGCAGTACTTC. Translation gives CASSLGQGPYEQYF.

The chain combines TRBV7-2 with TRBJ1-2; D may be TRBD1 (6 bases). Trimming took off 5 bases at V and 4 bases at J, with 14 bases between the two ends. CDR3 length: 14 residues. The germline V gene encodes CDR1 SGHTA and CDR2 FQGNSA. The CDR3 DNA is TGTGCCAGCAGCCCACCCGCAGGGGCCTATGGCTACACCTTC. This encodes CASSPPAGAYGYTF. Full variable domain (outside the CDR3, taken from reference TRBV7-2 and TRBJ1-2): GAGVSQSPSNKVTEKGKDVELRCDPISGHTALYWYRQSLGQGLEFLIYFQGNSAPDKSGLPSDRFSAERTGGSVSTLTIQRTQQEDSAVYLCASSPPAGAYGYTFGSGTRLTVV.

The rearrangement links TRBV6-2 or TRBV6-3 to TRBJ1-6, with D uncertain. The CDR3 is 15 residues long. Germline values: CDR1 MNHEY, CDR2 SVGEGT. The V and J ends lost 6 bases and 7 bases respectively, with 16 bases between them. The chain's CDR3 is CASSPIRRANSPLHF. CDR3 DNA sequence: TGTGCCAGCAGCCCCATCAGGAGGGCCAATTCACCCCTCCACTTT.

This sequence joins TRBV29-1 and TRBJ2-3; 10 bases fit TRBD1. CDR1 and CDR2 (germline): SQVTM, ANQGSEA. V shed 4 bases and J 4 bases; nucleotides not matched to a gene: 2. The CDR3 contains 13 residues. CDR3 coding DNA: TGCAGCGTTGCAGGACAGGGGGCAGATACGCAGTATTTT. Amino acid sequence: CSVAGQGADTQYF.

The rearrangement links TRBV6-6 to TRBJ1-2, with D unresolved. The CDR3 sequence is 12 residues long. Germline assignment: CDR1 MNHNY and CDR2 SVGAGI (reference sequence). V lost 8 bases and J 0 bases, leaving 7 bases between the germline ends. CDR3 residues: CASQVPNYGYTF. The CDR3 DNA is TGTGCCAGCCAGGTTCCTAACTATGGCTACACCTTC.

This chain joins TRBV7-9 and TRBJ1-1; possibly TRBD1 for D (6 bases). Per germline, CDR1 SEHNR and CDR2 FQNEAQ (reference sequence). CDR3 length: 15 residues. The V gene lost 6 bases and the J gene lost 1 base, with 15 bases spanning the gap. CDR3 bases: TGTGCCAGCAGACCCACAGGGAGGGCGAACACTGAAGCTTTCTTT. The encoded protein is CASRPTGRANTEAFF.

CDR3 DNA: TGTGCCAGCAGTATTATCCAAAAACGGCTCTCGATTAGAAGTACAGATACGCAGTATTTT. It is translated as CASSIIQKRLSIRSTDTQYF. The chain couples TRBV28 to TRBJ2-3, with D hard to call. The germline V and J ends were trimmed by 5 bases and 3 bases, with 30 bases remaining between them. Per germline, CDR1 MDHEN and CDR2 SYDVKM. The CDR3 contains 20 residues.

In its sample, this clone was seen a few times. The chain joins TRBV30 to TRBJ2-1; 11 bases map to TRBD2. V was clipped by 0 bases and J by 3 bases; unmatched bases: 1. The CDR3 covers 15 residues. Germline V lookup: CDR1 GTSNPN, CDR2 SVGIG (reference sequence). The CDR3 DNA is TGTGCCTGGAGTGTCACTAGCGGGGGCTACAATGAGCAGTTCTTC. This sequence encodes CAWSVTSGGYNEQFF.

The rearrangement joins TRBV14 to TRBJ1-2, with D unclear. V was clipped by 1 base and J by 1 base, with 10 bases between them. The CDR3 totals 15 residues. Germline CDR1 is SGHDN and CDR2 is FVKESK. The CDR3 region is CASSQGVLRNYGYTF. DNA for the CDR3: TGTGCCAGCAGCCAAGGTGTCCTACGTAACTATGGCTACACCTTC.

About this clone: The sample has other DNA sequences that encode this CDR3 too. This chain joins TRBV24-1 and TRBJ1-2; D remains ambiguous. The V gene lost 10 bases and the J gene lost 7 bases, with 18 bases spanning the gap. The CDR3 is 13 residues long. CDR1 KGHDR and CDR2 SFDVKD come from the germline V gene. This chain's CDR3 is CATSSRRASGYTF. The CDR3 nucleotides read TGTGCCACTAGCTCCCGTCGGGCGTCTGGCTACACCTTC.